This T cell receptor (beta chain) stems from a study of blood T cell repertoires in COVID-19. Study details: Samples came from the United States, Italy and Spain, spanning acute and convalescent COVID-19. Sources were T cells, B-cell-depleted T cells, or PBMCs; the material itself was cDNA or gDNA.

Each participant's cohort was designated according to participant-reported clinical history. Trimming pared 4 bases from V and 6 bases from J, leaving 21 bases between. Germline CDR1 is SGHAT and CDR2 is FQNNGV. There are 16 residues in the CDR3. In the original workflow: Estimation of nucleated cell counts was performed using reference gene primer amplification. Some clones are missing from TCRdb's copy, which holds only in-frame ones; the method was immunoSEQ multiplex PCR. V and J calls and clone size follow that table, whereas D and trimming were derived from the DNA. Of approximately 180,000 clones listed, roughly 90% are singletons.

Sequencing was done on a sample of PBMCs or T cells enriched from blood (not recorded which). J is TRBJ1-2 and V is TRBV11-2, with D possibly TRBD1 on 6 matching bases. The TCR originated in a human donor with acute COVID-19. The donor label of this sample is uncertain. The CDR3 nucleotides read TGTGCCAGCAGCTCAGTTCGCACCGGGACAAACCATGGCTACACCTTC. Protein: CASSSVRTGTNHGYTF. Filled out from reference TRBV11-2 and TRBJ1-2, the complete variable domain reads EAGVAQSPRYKIIEKRQSVAFWCNPISGHATLYWYQQILGQGPKLLIQFQNNGVVDDSQLPKDRFSAERLKGVDSTLKIQPAKLEDSAVYLCASSSVRTGTNHGYTFGSGTRLTVV.